The rows below give T cell receptor beta chains drawn from one sample of a study of Tregs in tolerant kidney transplant recipients. These receptors have no known antigen. TCRdb keeps only in-frame clones here, not all; method: immunoSEQ multiplex PCR. The table shows approximately 41,000 clones, with roughly 96% occurring only once. The sequenced sample consisted of Tregs from blood cultured with allogeneic cells. The receptors stem from a human donor in good health. Each CDR3 is given with its conserved first and last residue. Each record gives: V gene, clone size, J gene, D gene, CDR3 DNA, CDR3 protein. D genes are given only for firm matches. The listing skips clone size in some rows; elsewhere it reads once, few, many or a size class.

TRBV18	.	TRBJ2-7	.	TGTGCCAGCTCAGTAGGGGGATCGGTCGAGCAGTACTTC	CASSVGGSVEQYF
TRBV18	.	TRBJ1-1	TRBD1	TGTGCCAGCTCACCGACAGGGTCTGAAGCTTTCTTT	CASSPTGSEAFF
TRBV5-1	.	TRBJ2-5	.	TGCGCCAGCAGCTTCCAGGGGCCATCACAAGAGACCCAGTACTTC	CASSFQGPSQETQYF
TRBV27	.	TRBJ1-4	.	TGTGCCAGCAGTCCTCGGGGAAAAAAACTGTTTTTT	CASSPRGKKLFF
TRBV18	.	TRBJ1-2	.	TGTGCCAGCTCGGAAGCGGTAAACTATGGCTACACCTTC	CASSEAVNYGYTF
TRBV15	.	TRBJ2-2	TRBD1	TGTGCCACCAGCGTCCGACAGGGAACCGGGGAGCTGTTTTTT	CATSVRQGTGELFF
TRBV6-5	.	TRBJ1-1	.	TGTGCCAGCAAAAAAAGGGGCCCGACTGAAGCTTTCTTT	CASKKRGPTEAFF
TRBV5-1	.	TRBJ2-5	.	TGCGCCAGCAGCTTGGGGGGGTTAGAGACCCAGTACTTC	CASSLGGLETQYF
TRBV9	.	TRBJ1-2	.	TGTGCCAGCAGCGAGGACGGCTATGGCTACACCTTC	CASSEDGYGYTF
TRBV2	once	TRBJ1-4	.	TGTGCCAGCAGACCTACGGGACCGGGGTGGGATGAAAAACTGTTTTTT	CASRPTGPGWDEKLFF
TRBV6-5	.	TRBJ1-3	TRBD1	TGTGCCAGCAGGCGGACAGGGACTGGAAACACCATATATTTT	CASRRTGTGNTIYF
TRBV7-2	.	TRBJ2-5	TRBD2	TGTGCCAGCAGCTTAACTCTCGCGGGGGTGCGGACCCAGTACTTC	CASSLTLAGVRTQYF
TRBV7-9	.	TRBJ1-5	.	TGTGCCAGCAGCTTGGGAATGGGACAGCCCCAGCATTTT	CASSLGMGQPQHF
TRBV5-8	.	TRBJ2-1	TRBD1	TGTGCCAGCAGTAGGACAGGGAAGTATGAGCAGTTCTTC	CASSRTGKYEQFF
TRBV30	.	TRBJ1-4	.	TGTGCCTGGAGTTCTGAACTGACCGGGTTCTACAGGGAAAAACTGTTTTTT	CAWSSELTGFYREKLFF
TRBV5-1	.	TRBJ2-2	.	TGCGCCAGCAGCTTAACAGAGAGAGGGGAGCTGTTTTTT	CASSLTERGELFF
TRBV5-1	few	TRBJ2-6	.	TGCGCCAGCAGCTTCGCAGGTTATCAACCTGGGGCCAACGTCCTGACTTTC	CASSFAGYQPGANVLTF
TRBV7-9	few	TRBJ1-2	.	TGTGCCAGCAGCTTCTCTACTACGGATGGCTACACCTTC	CASSFSTTDGYTF
TRBV27	once	TRBJ2-3	.	TGTGCCAGCAGTCCCAAAACTAGCACAGATACGCAGTATTTT	CASSPKTSTDTQYF
TRBV6-1	.	TRBJ2-2	TRBD1	TGTGCCAGCATCAGGGGGCGCGACACCGGGGAGCTGTTTTTT	CASIRGRDTGELFF
TRBV2	once	TRBJ1-5	.	TGTGCCAGCAAACTCTGGGGGTACAGCCAGCCCCAGCATTTT	CASKLWGYSQPQHF
TRBV7-2	.	TRBJ2-1	TRBD2	TGTGCCAGCAGCTTACGGGCGGGGGGCAGAGGGGTTTACAATGAGCAGTTCTTC	CASSLRAGGRGVYNEQFF
TRBV7-8	.	TRBJ2-4	.	TGTGCCAGCAGCTTATGGGGGGCGCTGGCCAAAAACATTCAGTACTTC	CASSLWGALAKNIQYF
TRBV2	.	TRBJ2-7	TRBD1	TGTGCCAGCGGACAGGGGCCCTACGAGCAGTACTTC	CASGQGPYEQYF
TRBV25-1	few	TRBJ1-6	TRBD1	TGTGCCAGCAGTACGACAGGGAGTGTCTCACCCCTCCACTTT	CASSTTGSVSPLHF
TRBV18	.	TRBJ2-1	TRBD2	TGTGCCAGCTCACTAGCGGGAGGATATAGAAATGAGCAGTTCTTC	CASSLAGGYRNEQFF
TRBV14	.	TRBJ1-4	TRBD1	TGTGCCAGCAGCCAAGATGGAAGCCCAACAGGGGTGAGGAGAGAAAAACTGTTTTTT	CASSQDGSPTGVRREKLFF
TRBV11-3	.	TRBJ2-3	TRBD2	TGTGCCAGCAGCCCCAGGGGTAGCGGGGACCGAGATACGCAGTATTTT	CASSPRGSGDRDTQYF
TRBV7-9	.	TRBJ2-5	.	TGTGCCAGCAGCTTAGGCCAGTTGTACCAAGAGACCCAGTACTTC	CASSLGQLYQETQYF
TRBV10-2	.	TRBJ2-3	TRBD1	TGCGCCAGCAGTGAGACAGCACAGGGGTTAGATACGCAGTATTTT	CASSETAQGLDTQYF
TRBV12-5	.	TRBJ1-1	.	TGTGCTAGTGGCAAGGAGTACACTGAAGCTTTCTTT	CASGKEYTEAFF
TRBV5-1	.	TRBJ1-4	.	TGCGCCAGCAGCACTGTAGGCAATAATGAAAAACTGTTTTTT	CASSTVGNNEKLFF
TRBV7-6	once	TRBJ2-3	TRBD1	TGTGCCAGCAGCCCATACCCGGGACAGGGCACAGATACGCAGTATTTT	CASSPYPGQGTDTQYF
TRBV7-9	.	TRBJ2-3	TRBD2	TGTGCCAGCAGCTCTTCTAGCGGGACAAACACAGATACGCAGTATTTT	CASSSSSGTNTDTQYF
TRBV19	few	TRBJ1-5	.	TGTGCCAGTAGTTGGGCACCACTTAGCAATCAGCCCCAGCATTTT	CASSWAPLSNQPQHF
TRBV10-2	.	TRBJ1-6	TRBD1	TGCGCCAGCAGGGTGACAGGGACCGATTCACCCCTCCACTTT	CASRVTGTDSPLHF
TRBV7-9	.	TRBJ1-2	.	TGTGCCAGCAGCTTAGGAGTTAGTGCTAACTATGGCTACACCTTC	CASSLGVSANYGYTF
TRBV5-1	.	TRBJ1-2	.	TGTGCCAGCAGTACTCGGACCAGAGGCTATGGCTACACCTTC	CASSTRTRGYGYTF
TRBV29-1	.	TRBJ1-2	.	TGCAGCGCCGCTGGGGGGGGAGGCTATGGCTACACCTTC	CSAAGGGGYGYTF
TRBV15	.	TRBJ2-7	.	TGTGCCACCAGCGGCCCCGGGGTGAGCTCCTACGAGCAGTACTTC	CATSGPGVSSYEQYF
TRBV30	.	TRBJ2-7	TRBD1	TGTGCCTGGAGTATTGACAGGGGACCCTACGAGCAGTACTTC	CAWSIDRGPYEQYF
TRBV5-1	.	TRBJ2-1	.	TGCGCCAGCAGCTTGTCAGGGATTGAGCAGTTCTTC	CASSLSGIEQFF
TRBV15	.	TRBJ2-7	.	TGTGCCACCAGCATATTCCAGACGGGCGAGCAGTACTTC	CATSIFQTGEQYF